This entry lists 24 T cell receptor beta chains sequenced from one sample in a study of blood T cell repertoires in COVID-19. Libraries were prepared by immunoSEQ multiplex PCR; TCRdb keeps only in-frame clonotypes and omits some of them. The data show roughly 64,000 clones, roughly 82% seen once. The sample comprised peripheral blood. These receptors originate from a human donor in a cohort sampled during active COVID-19.

The chain uses TRBV4-1 and TRBJ2-1, with 8 bases lining up with TRBD2. The CDR3 is 15 residues long. The germline CDR1 and CDR2 sequences are MGHRA and YSYEKL. Germline trimming cut 4 bases from V and 10 bases from J; bases unmatched to any gene: 12. The CDR3 DNA reads TGCGCCAGCAGCCCCCGGATTGGCGGGGGGCAGGAGCAGTTCTTC. It specifies CASSPRIGGGQEQFF.

The rearrangement links TRBV6-2 or TRBV6-3 to TRBJ1-5; 8 nucleotides match TRBD1. This CDR3 has 18 residues. Germline V gives CDR1 MNHEY, CDR2 SVGEGT. The J segment lost 0 bases and the V segment lost 2 bases, leaving 9 bases of the junction unmatched. CDR3 loop: CASSYTGGSSHSNQPQHF. CDR3 sequence (DNA): TGTGCCAGCAGTTACACAGGGGGGTCCTCCCATAGCAATCAGCCCCAGCATTTT.

The CDR3 nucleotides read TGTGCCAGCAGTAAGGGGAGCGGGGGGGCTCATGAGCAGTTCTTC. Translated, it gives CASSKGSGGAHEQFF. The rearrangement joins TRBV2 to TRBJ2-1, with TRBD2 matching over 10 bases. Trimming took 5 bases from V and 8 from J; bases not matched to a gene: 9. Germline loops: CDR1 SNHLY, CDR2 FYNNEI. This CDR3 contains 15 residues.

The rearrangement uses TRBV19 and TRBJ2-3; 8 bases align to TRBD1. J was trimmed by 7 bases and V by 3 bases; bases with no gene match: 9. Germline-derived CDR1 and CDR2 are LNHDA and SQIVND (reference sequence). The length of the CDR3 is 15 residues. The CDR3 DNA reads TGTGCCAGTAGTATGGGGACAGGATCACATTATACGCAGTATTTT. Encoded protein: CASSMGTGSHYTQYF.

Here the CDR3 DNA reads TGTGCCAGCAGGACTAGCGGTACCTACGAGCAGTACTTC. Amino acids: CASRTSGTYEQYF. The rearrangement joins TRBV2 to TRBJ2-7; TRBD2 aligns across 9 bases. Trimming removed 6 bases from V and 2 bases from J; junction bases left unmatched: 2. CDR1 and CDR2 from the germline V gene are SNHLY and FYNNEI. This CDR3 has 13 residues.

The chain recombines TRBV7-2 with TRBJ2-5; 8 positions match TRBD1. CDR1 is SGHTA, CDR2 FQGNSA, per germline. Trimming removed 5 bases from V and 5 bases from J; junction bases left unmatched: 7. This CDR3 region has 14 residues. The chain's CDR3 is CASSRTGMLETQYF. The CDR3 coding sequence is TGTGCCAGCAGCAGGACAGGGATGTTGGAGACCCAGTACTTC.

The chain joins TRBV2 to TRBJ1-2, with D possibly TRBD1 on 5 matching bases. Germline loops: CDR1 SNHLY, CDR2 FYNNEI. Trimming took off 5 bases at V and 8 bases at J, with 15 bases between the two ends. The CDR3 has 13 amino acids. The CDR3 coding sequence is TGTGCCAGCAGTACACGCGGGGGACGGGGCTACACCTTC. This sequence encodes CASSTRGGRGYTF.

The chain links TRBV4-2 to TRBJ1-6, with 8 bases fitting TRBD1. The CDR3 extends over 16 amino acids. The germline V gene has CDR1 LGHNA and CDR2 YNFKEQ. The J segment lost 9 bases and the V segment lost 4 bases, leaving 11 bases of the junction unmatched. CDR3 sequence reads: CASSLGTGDNFSPLHF. Written as DNA, the CDR3 is TGTGCCAGCAGCCTCGGGACAGGAGATAATTTTTCACCCCTCCACTTT.

Written as DNA, the CDR3 is TGTGCCAGCAGTTCTCCAGGGGGGAAGACGCCCGACGAGCAGTACTTC. Residues: CASSSPGGKTPDEQYF. The V and J genes are TRBV28 and TRBJ2-7, with D possibly TRBD1 on 7 matching bases. Trimming took 4 bases from V and 5 from J, leaving 21 bases between them. Per germline, CDR1 MDHEN and CDR2 SYDVKM. CDR3 length: 16 residues.

This chain links TRBV10-1 with TRBJ2-1; TRBD2 matches 7 bases. The CDR3 totals 15 residues. V gave up 2 bases and J gave up 2 bases; unmatched junction bases: 3. Germline V CDR1 and CDR2: WNHNN, SYGVQD (reference sequence). The CDR3 is CASSETTSPYNEQFF. The CDR3 region has the DNA TGCGCCAGCAGTGAGACGACTAGCCCCTACAATGAGCAGTTCTTC.

This chain uses TRBV9 with TRBJ1-3; D is possibly TRBD1 (6 bases). The CDR3 totals 15 residues. Germline CDR1 SGDLS, CDR2 YYNGEE. With 2 bases removed from V and 0 bases from J, the gap between germline ends came to 9 bases. In DNA, the CDR3 is TGTGCCAGCAGCGTCAGGGGCCTCTCTGGAAACACCATATATTTT. Protein sequence: CASSVRGLSGNTIYF.

Only one count was recorded for this clone. The V and J genes are TRBV3-1 (or the pseudogene TRBV3-2) and TRBJ2-2; 8 bases fit TRBD1. The trim removed 6 bases at V and 6 bases at J, leaving 6 bases unmatched. Germline V CDR1 and CDR2: LGHDT, YNNKEL (reference sequence). The CDR3 spans 14 residues. This chain's CDR3 is CASRDRVVSGELFF. The CDR3 nucleotides are TGTGCCAGCAGGGACAGGGTGGTCTCCGGGGAGCTGTTTTTT.

The chain links TRBV20-1 to TRBJ1-4; D unclear. The CDR3 extends over 14 amino acids. Germline V CDR1 and CDR2: DFQATT, SNEGSKA (reference sequence). V lost 3 bases and J 6 bases, leaving 14 bases between the germline ends. The CDR3 sequence is CSASNAGWDEKLFF. The CDR3 nucleotides read TGCAGTGCTAGTAATGCGGGGTGGGATGAAAAACTGTTTTTT.

This chain joins TRBV28 and TRBJ1-3; no clear D. Germline V gives CDR1 MDHEN, CDR2 SYDVKM. The V and J ends lost 6 bases and 4 bases respectively, with 13 bases between them. CDR3 length: 14 amino acids. The CDR3 sequence: CASSFQEGGNTIYF. The CDR3 DNA is TGTGCCAGCAGCTTCCAGGAGGGAGGAAACACCATATATTTT.

The rearrangement joins TRBV6-6 to TRBJ1-5; 7 bases match TRBD1. Germline CDR1 is MNHNY and CDR2 is SVGAGI (reference sequence). The CDR3 is 14 residues long. Trimming removed 6 bases from V and 6 bases from J; junction bases left unmatched: 8. The CDR3 sequence is CASRTAGGRQPQHF. CDR3 DNA sequence: TGTGCCAGCAGAACCGCAGGGGGTCGTCAGCCCCAGCATTTT.

This clone was detected once. This chain links TRBV6-1 with TRBJ2-5; D gene ambiguous. CDR3 length: 12 amino acids. With 0 bases removed from V and 4 bases from J, the gap between germline ends came to 3 bases. CDR1 is MNHNS, CDR2 SASEGT, per germline. The CDR3 coding sequence is TGTGCCAGCAGTGAAGCCCGAGAGACCCAGTACTTC. The encoded protein is CASSEARETQYF.

The chain is built from TRBV10-1 and TRBJ1-2, with D perhaps TRBD1 (6 bases). This CDR3 has 12 amino acids. Trimming removed 9 bases at V and 7 bases at J, with 15 bases between. The germline gives CDR1 WNHNN, CDR2 SYGVQD (reference sequence). The CDR3: CARTGNLGGYTF. The DNA of the CDR3 is TGCGCCAGAACAGGGAACCTAGGTGGCTACACCTTC.

The J gene is TRBJ1-1, the V gene TRBV29-1, with unresolved D. The germline gives CDR1 SQVTM, CDR2 ANQGSEA. The CDR3 contains 12 residues. V shed 5 bases and J shed 4 bases, with 11 bases lying between them. Written as DNA, the CDR3 is TGCAGCGTTCTAGAAGTCGCCACTGAAGCTTTCTTT. Amino acid sequence: CSVLEVATEAFF.

This chain uses TRBV9 with TRBJ2-6; the match to TRBD2 covers 11 bases. CDR1 is SGDLS, CDR2 YYNGEE, per germline. Trimming at V came to 0 bases and at J to 4 bases, leaving 6 bases not matched to a gene. The CDR3 is 18 amino acids. The CDR3 spells CASSVGRLAGSGANVLTF. In nucleotides, the CDR3 is TGTGCCAGCAGCGTAGGTCGACTAGCGGGGTCCGGGGCCAACGTCCTGACTTTC. Together with reference TRBV9 and TRBJ2-6, the CDR3 gives the full variable domain: DSGVTQTPKHLITATGQRVTLRCSPRSGDLSVYWYQQSLDQGLQFLIQYYNGEERAKGNILERFSAQQFPDLHSELNLSSLELGDSALYFCASSVGRLAGSGANVLTFGAGSRLTVL.

The chain combines TRBV5-1 with TRBJ1-1; D is unresolved. The CDR3 spans 13 residues. Looked up from germline, CDR1 is SGHRS and CDR2 is YFSETQ. Trimming removed 2 bases at V and 4 bases at J, with 9 bases between. Here the CDR3 reads CASSFTRGTEAFF. In DNA, the CDR3 is TGCGCCAGCAGCTTTACCCGGGGCACTGAAGCTTTCTTT.

The rearrangement links TRBV30 to TRBJ2-7; D may be TRBD1 (6 bases). The V end was cut by 0 bases, the J end by 3 bases, with 15 bases between. CDR1 is GTSNPN and CDR2 is SVGIG in the germline V gene (reference sequence). The CDR3 totals 15 residues. CDR3 nucleotide sequence: TGTGCCTGGAGTGTGGGGGCCGTGACCAACTACGAGCAGTACTTC. Its protein product is CAWSVGAVTNYEQYF.

The V call is TRBV19, the J call TRBJ2-3; a weak D match, TRBD1 (6 bases). The germline CDR1 and CDR2 sequences are LNHDA and SQIVND (reference sequence). The CDR3 totals 16 residues. Between the trimmed V and J ends, which lost 4 bases and 2 bases, there was a span of 16 bases. The CDR3 coding sequence is TGTGCCAGTAGTAGCCCACGGACAGAGTTCACAGATACGCAGTATTTT. Translation: CASSSPRTEFTDTQYF.

The rearrangement links TRBV5-1 to TRBJ2-3; weak D call: TRBD2 (6 bases). The CDR3 is 15 residues long. Germline values: CDR1 SGHRS, CDR2 YFSETQ. Trimming pared 1 base from V and 2 bases from J, leaving 11 bases between. CDR3 region: CASSLTGGATDTQYF. For the CDR3, the DNA is TGCGCCAGCAGCTTGACCGGGGGAGCCACAGATACGCAGTATTTT.

The gene calls are TRBV19 and TRBJ1-2, with a tentative D call TRBD1 (6 bases). Between the trimmed V and J ends, which lost 4 bases and 2 bases, there was a span of 11 bases. The CDR3 is 14 residues long. CDR1 LNHDA and CDR2 SQIVND come from the germline V gene (reference sequence). For the CDR3, the DNA is TGTGCCAGTAGTAGCTGGGACACAAACTATGGCTACACCTTC. It is translated as CASSSWDTNYGYTF.